This T cell receptor beta chain originates from a study of shared clonotypes between healthy human individuals. Germline V gene sequence: CDR1 MNHEY, CDR2 SVGAGI. The CDR3 spans 14 residues. V lost 7 bases, J lost 3 bases, and 6 bases stayed unmatched. Method: immunoSEQ multiplex PCR; TCRdb's copy keeps in-frame clones and lacks some. Seen here are under 2,500,000 clones, under 97% observed once, and the top ten hold more than 0.1%. Caucasian adults residing in Nashville, Tennessee made up all the donors. The sequenced material came from naive CD4+ T cells sorted from blood. As for subset: CD45RA+ positively selected. The chain uses TRBV6-5 and TRBJ2-5, with 9 bases identical to TRBD2. This clonotype was obtained from a man between 18 and 29 years old in good health. CDR3 protein: CASTSGLAEETQYF. CDR3 nucleotides: TGTGCCAGCACTTCGGGACTAGCAGAAGAGACCCAGTACTTC.